Each of the 8 T cell receptor beta chains below was sequenced from the same sample in a study of CD8 T cell repertoires and HIV-1 epitope variants. These receptors' targets are unknown. The method was immunoSEQ multiplex PCR; TCRdb's version includes in-frame clones alone and lacks a portion of them. Of around 5,200 clones listed, around 64% are singletons. Sample: cultured CD8+ T cells derived from PBMCs. Source of these receptors: a male donor with HIV.

This chain connects TRBV6-4 to TRBJ1-1; a possible D gene is TRBD1 (5 bases). Trimming took 2 bases from V and 4 from J, leaving 11 bases between them. There are 14 residues in the CDR3. CDR1 is MRHNA, CDR2 SNTAGT, per germline. CDR3 sequence (DNA): TGTGCCAGCAGTGACGGGCAGGGCGGCACTGAAGCTTTCTTT. It codes for CASSDGQGGTEAFF.

The chain recombines TRBV7-9 with TRBJ2-3; possibly TRBD2 for D (7 bases). V lost 5 bases to trimming and J lost 2 bases, with 20 bases between them. The CDR3 sequence is 17 residues long. CDR1 and CDR2 from the germline V gene are SEHNR and FQNEAQ (reference sequence). The chain's CDR3 is CASSPTGGRRDTDTQYF. The CDR3 nucleotides read TGTGCCAGCAGCCCGACGGGGGGCCGCAGGGACACAGATACGCAGTATTTT.

This chain connects TRBV29-1 to TRBJ2-2; D is ambiguous. With 5 bases removed from V and 7 bases from J, the gap between germline ends came to 11 bases. Germline CDR1 reads SQVTM; CDR2 reads ANQGSEA. The CDR3 is 12 residues long. Here the CDR3 reads CSVPGRGGELFF. As DNA, the CDR3 is TGCAGCGTTCCCGGCCGAGGCGGGGAGCTGTTTTTT.

The chain recombines TRBV5-1 with TRBJ2-7; D may match TRBD1 or TRBD2 (5 bases each). The CDR3 runs 13 residues. Germline CDR1 SGHRS, CDR2 YFSETQ. Trimming stripped 0 bases from V and 7 bases from J, with 11 bases between. CDR3 nucleotides: TGCGCCAGCAGCTTGGTTCTGGGGGAGGAGCAGTACTTC. This translates into CASSLVLGEEQYF.

The V and J genes are TRBV28 and TRBJ1-5; 9 bases agree with TRBD1. J gave up 0 bases and V 6 bases, and 6 bases lay outside the gene matches. Germline loops: CDR1 MDHEN, CDR2 SYDVKM. The CDR3 is 16 amino acids. CDR3 region: CASRGDRDISNQPQHF. CDR3 in DNA: TGTGCCAGCAGGGGGGACAGGGATATTAGCAATCAGCCCCAGCATTTT.

This clone was detected only a few times. The genes are TRBV28 and TRBJ1-1; D unresolved. The CDR3 spans 14 residues. With 8 bases removed from V and 5 bases from J, the gap between germline ends came to 18 bases. Germline CDR1 is MDHEN and CDR2 is SYDVKM. CDR3 sequence reads: CASGGEWAGTEAFF. The CDR3 DNA reads as TGTGCCAGCGGTGGGGAGTGGGCAGGAACTGAAGCTTTCTTT.

The chain couples TRBV18 to TRBJ2-2, with 11 bases aligning to TRBD2. The CDR3 has 17 residues. CDR1 is KGHSH, CDR2 LQKENI, per germline. Losses at the gene ends were 3 bases for V and 5 bases for J; bases not matched to a gene: 8. The CDR3 spells CASSPSASGGLTGELFF. In nucleotides, the CDR3 is TGTGCCAGCTCACCCAGCGCTAGCGGGGGGCTTACCGGGGAGCTGTTTTTT. The full variable domain, rest sourced from reference TRBV18 and TRBJ2-2, is NAGVMQNPRHLVRRRGQEARLRCSPMKGHSHVYWYRQLPEEGLKFMVYLQKENIIDESGMPKERFSAEFPKEGPSILRIQQVVRGDSAAYFCASSPSASGGLTGELFFGEGSRLTVL.

This chain connects TRBV5-8 to TRBJ2-5; D possibly corresponds to TRBD2 (5 bases). The CDR3 runs 15 residues. The V and J ends lost 3 bases and 2 bases respectively, with 14 bases between them. Germline CDR1 is SGHTS and CDR2 is YDEGEE. CDR3 DNA: TGTGCCAGCAGCTCCGCCGGGATAGATCAAGAGACCCAGTACTTC. Protein product: CASSSAGIDQETQYF.